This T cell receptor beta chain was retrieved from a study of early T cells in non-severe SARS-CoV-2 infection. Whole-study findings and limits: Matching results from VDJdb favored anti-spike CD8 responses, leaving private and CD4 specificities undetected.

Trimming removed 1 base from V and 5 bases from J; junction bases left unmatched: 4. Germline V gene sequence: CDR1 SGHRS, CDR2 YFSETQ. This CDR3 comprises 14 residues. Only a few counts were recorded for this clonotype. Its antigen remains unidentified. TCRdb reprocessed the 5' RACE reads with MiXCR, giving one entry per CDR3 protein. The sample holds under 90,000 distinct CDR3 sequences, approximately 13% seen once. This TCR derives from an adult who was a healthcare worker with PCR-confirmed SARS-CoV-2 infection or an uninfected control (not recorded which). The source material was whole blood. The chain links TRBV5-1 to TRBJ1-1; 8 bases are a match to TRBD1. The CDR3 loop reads CASSLQGARTEAFF. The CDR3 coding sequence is TGCGCCAGCAGCTTGCAGGGGGCGCGTACTGAAGCTTTCTTT. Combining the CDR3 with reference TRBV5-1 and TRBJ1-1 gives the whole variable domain KAGVTQTPRYLIKTRGQQVTLSCSPISGHRSVSWYQQTPGQGLQFLFEYFSETQRNKGNFPGRFSGRQFSNSRSEMNVSTLELGDSALYLCASSLQGARTEAFFGQGTRLTVV.